The next 32 T cell receptor beta chains were all read from a single sample in a study of CD8 T cells in Susac syndrome. The RNA input was roughly 0.5 to 1 ug, and it was reverse transcribed with random hexamers. TCRdb reprocessed the immunoSEQ multiplex PCR reads with MiXCR, giving one entry per CDR3 protein. The profile covers 70,000 to 95,000 distinct CDR3 sequences, with around 94% appearing a single time and roughly 0.88% taken by the ten largest. The sequenced sample was CD8+ T cells from PBMCs. The receptor set was obtained from a human donor with Susac syndrome.

This chain joins TRBV7-9 and TRBJ2-1; D call uncertain. Germline V gives CDR1 SEHNR, CDR2 FQNEAQ (reference sequence). V lost 10 bases and J lost 0, with 13 bases in between. This CDR3 has 14 amino acids. CDR3 nucleotides: TGTGCCACGGTTCCGGGTGGCTCCTACAATGAGCAGTTCTTC. It encodes CATVPGGSYNEQFF.

This clonotype is a singleton in its sample. The V call is TRBV6-5, the J call TRBJ2-7; TRBD2 aligns across 12 bases. CDR1 MNHEY and CDR2 SVGAGI come from the germline V gene. This CDR3 is 15 amino acids long. Germline trimming cut 0 bases from V and 6 bases from J; bases unmatched to any gene: 3. CDR3 coding DNA: TGTGCCAGCAGTTACTCGACTAGCGGGAGAAGCGAGCAGTACTTC. Its translation: CASSYSTSGRSEQYF.

This clonotype has a single count. The rearrangement uses TRBV7-9 and TRBJ2-7, with no clear D. Trimming took 5 bases from V and 7 from J, leaving 15 bases between them. The CDR3 totals 13 residues. Per the germline V gene, CDR1 is SEHNR and CDR2 is FQNEAQ (reference sequence). The DNA for the CDR3 is TGTGCCAGCAGCCTGGTCACCCGGGCGGAGCAGTACTTC. Translating it yields CASSLVTRAEQYF.

The V gene is TRBV6-6, the J gene TRBJ2-5; D gene ambiguous. Trimming cost V 6 bases and J 0 bases, with 17 bases left between them. The germline V gene encodes CDR1 MNHNY and CDR2 SVGAGI (reference sequence). The CDR3 runs 16 residues. Here the CDR3 reads CASRLPGLSDQETQYF. CDR3 DNA sequence: TGTGCCAGCAGGCTTCCTGGCCTGTCGGACCAAGAGACCCAGTACTTC.

The rearrangement joins TRBV19 to TRBJ1-2; D not resolved. The CDR3 is made up of 11 amino acids. V was shortened by 5 bases and J by 7 bases, with 8 bases between the two germline ends. CDR1 is LNHDA, CDR2 SQIVND, per germline (reference sequence). CDR3 nucleotides: TGTGCCAGTAGTTCGTCCGGTGGCTACACCTTC. Its translation: CASSSSGGYTF. The full variable domain, with the rest looked up from reference TRBV19 and TRBJ1-2, is DGGITQSPKYLFRKEGQNVTLSCEQNLNHDAMYWYRQDPGQGLRLIYYSQIVNDFQKGDIAEGYSVSREKKESFPLTVTSAQKNPTAFYLCASSSSGGYTFGSGTRLTVV.

The genes are TRBV7-2 and TRBJ2-3; weak D call: TRBD2 (6 bases). The CDR3 spans 16 residues. With 5 bases removed from V and 0 bases from J, the gap between germline ends came to 15 bases. Germline CDR1 reads SGHTA; CDR2 reads FQGNSA. CDR3 amino acids: CASSLLALASTDTQYF. Written as DNA, the CDR3 is TGTGCCAGCAGCCTACTGGCCCTAGCGAGCACAGATACGCAGTATTTT.

The V and J genes are TRBV12-3 or TRBV12-4 and TRBJ1-2; tentatively, D is TRBD1 (5 bases). The CDR3 totals 13 residues. Trimming removed 3 bases from V and 6 bases from J, with 11 bases in between. The DNA of the CDR3 is TGTGCCAGCAGTTTTGGAGGGGACCATGGCTACACCTTC. Translating gives CASSFGGDHGYTF.

This clonotype was detected only once. This chain links TRBV6-2 or TRBV6-3 with TRBJ2-2; D unresolved. The CDR3 is made up of 15 amino acids. The V gene lost 7 bases and the J gene lost 1 base, with 13 bases spanning the gap. Germline CDR1 MNHEY, CDR2 SVGEGT. This chain's CDR3 is CASKSYRGNTGELFF. The CDR3 DNA reads TGTGCCAGCAAAAGTTATCGAGGGAACACCGGGGAGCTGTTTTTT.

The chain employs TRBV6-5 and TRBJ2-7; D is perhaps TRBD2 (6 bases). The CDR3 spans 16 residues. The germline V and J ends were trimmed by 2 bases and 0 bases, with 14 bases remaining between them. Germline V lookup: CDR1 MNHEY, CDR2 SVGAGI. CDR3 nucleotide sequence: TGTGCCAGCAGTTACGCCGGAGGGATGAGCTCCTACGAGCAGTACTTC. Translation gives CASSYAGGMSSYEQYF.

The chain uses TRBV12-3 or TRBV12-4 and TRBJ1-1; possible D gene TRBD1, 5 bases. V was shortened by 3 bases and J by 6 bases, with 20 bases between the two germline ends. There are 16 residues in the CDR3. The CDR3 spells CASSFPLGDGGAEAFF. In DNA, the CDR3 is TGTGCCAGCAGTTTCCCCCTGGGCGACGGGGGGGCTGAAGCTTTCTTT.

The chain joins TRBV7-9 to TRBJ1-5, with 7 bases aligning to TRBD1. The CDR3 is made up of 14 amino acids. The germline V gene has CDR1 SEHNR and CDR2 FQNEAQ (reference sequence). Unmatched junction bases numbered 2, after V lost 5 bases and J lost 1 base. CDR3 amino acids: CASSVRGSNQPQHF. Here the CDR3 DNA reads TGTGCCAGCAGCGTCAGGGGGAGCAATCAGCCCCAGCATTTT.

The chain has TRBV28 and TRBJ2-2; no clear D gene. The V and J ends lost 5 bases and 1 base respectively, with 11 bases between them. CDR1 is MDHEN and CDR2 is SYDVKM in the germline V gene. CDR3 length: 15 residues. In nucleotides, the CDR3 is TGTGCCAGCAGTACGGACGTCTGGAACACCGGGGAGCTGTTTTTT. Translation: CASSTDVWNTGELFF.

The chain has TRBV7-3 and TRBJ2-3; D is unresolved. V was pared by 5 bases and J by 1 base, with 13 bases between. The CDR3 covers 15 residues. The germline V gene encodes CDR1 SGHTA and CDR2 FQGTGA. The DNA for the CDR3 is TGTGCCAGCAGCCCCATAGGTGCGCGCACAGATACGCAGTATTTT. As protein: CASSPIGARTDTQYF. Combining the CDR3 with reference TRBV7-3 and TRBJ2-3 gives the whole variable domain GAGVSQTPSNKVTEKGKYVELRCDPISGHTALYWYRQSLGQGPEFLIYFQGTGAADDSGLPNDRFFAVRPEGSVSTLKIQRTERGDSAVYLCASSPIGARTDTQYFGPGTRLTVL.

This chain connects TRBV20-1 to TRBJ2-7; the D gene could be TRBD1 or TRBD2 (6 bases each). The germline CDR1 and CDR2 sequences are DFQATT and SNEGSKA (reference sequence). V was shortened by 3 bases and J by 2 bases, with 11 bases between the two germline ends. There are 13 residues in the CDR3. The CDR3 DNA is TGCAGTGCTAGGAGGGGGGAGCCCTACGAGCAGTACTTC. It is translated as CSARRGEPYEQYF.

CDR3 DNA: TGTGCCAGCAGCTTAGGAAAGTGGGGCTACACTGAAGCTTTCTTT. Its protein product is CASSLGKWGYTEAFF. The chain links TRBV7-9 to TRBJ1-1, with D perhaps TRBD1 (5 bases). The germline CDR1 and CDR2 sequences are SEHNR and FQNEAQ (reference sequence). V was pared by 1 base and J by 3 bases, with 12 bases between. The CDR3 sequence is 15 residues long.

This sequence joins TRBV6-4 and TRBJ1-6; D ambiguous. From germline, CDR1 is MRHNA and CDR2 SNTAGT. The CDR3 has 14 residues. V shed 0 bases and J shed 14 bases, with 14 bases lying between them. CDR3 sequence: CASSDSGSSGTLHF. The CDR3 DNA sequence: TGTGCCAGCAGTGACTCAGGCTCTTCGGGGACCCTCCACTTT.

The rearrangement joins TRBV3-1 to TRBJ2-7; D is unresolved. The CDR3 has 14 residues. Trimming took off 1 base at V and 2 bases at J, with 9 bases between the two ends. The germline V gene has CDR1 LGHDT and CDR2 YNNKEL (reference sequence). The CDR3 nucleotides read TGTGCCAGCAGCCAAGTCACAGATACCTACGAGCAGTACTTC. Protein sequence: CASSQVTDTYEQYF.

This clonotype was seen a single time. The J gene is TRBJ2-1, the V gene TRBV7-9; the D gene is possibly TRBD1 (8 bases). From germline, CDR1 is SEHNR and CDR2 FQNEAQ (reference sequence). V was clipped by 6 bases and J by 8 bases, with 14 bases between them. The CDR3 is made up of 13 amino acids. CDR3 sequence: CASSRQGRDEQFF. The CDR3 DNA follows: TGTGCCAGCAGTCGACAGGGGAGGGATGAGCAGTTCTTC.

This chain uses TRBV9 with TRBJ2-2; D remains unclear. The ends were cut back, 0 bases at V and 0 bases at J, with 3 bases in the middle. In germline, CDR1 is SGDLS, CDR2 YYNGEE. The CDR3 covers 14 residues. The CDR3 nucleotides read TGTGCCAGCAGCGTAGGTGCGAACACCGGGGAGCTGTTTTTT. Translated, it gives CASSVGANTGELFF.

This chain connects TRBV7-9 to TRBJ2-3; TRBD1 matches at 10 bases. CDR1 is SEHNR, CDR2 FQNEAQ, per germline (reference sequence). The CDR3 is 16 residues long. V was pared by 3 bases and J by 4 bases, with 7 bases of the junction left unmatched. CDR3 nucleotides: TGTGCCAGCAGCTTCGGACAGGGGGATTCGGCAGATACGCAGTATTTT. Translating it yields CASSFGQGDSADTQYF.

V usage is TRBV28 and J usage is TRBJ2-1, with TRBD2 matching over 8 bases. The CDR3 contains 15 residues. Trimming removed 6 bases from V and 7 bases from J; junction bases left unmatched: 11. Germline V gives CDR1 MDHEN, CDR2 SYDVKM. CDR3 sequence (DNA): TGTGCCAGCAGAATGGCGGGGGGCGCAAGGAATGAGCAGTTCTTC. As protein: CASRMAGGARNEQFF.

The chain recombines TRBV6-2 or TRBV6-3 with TRBJ2-7; D uncertain. The V gene lost 1 base and the J gene lost 5 bases, with 12 bases spanning the gap. Germline V gene lookup returns CDR1 MNHEY and CDR2 SVGEGT. The length of the CDR3 is 14 residues. The CDR3 DNA reads as TGTGCCAGCAGTTACTATTGGGGTTTAAACGAGCAGTACTTC. This translates into CASSYYWGLNEQYF.

J is TRBJ2-2 and V is TRBV7-9; D not resolved. This CDR3 is built from 14 residues. V lost 6 bases and J lost 7, with 15 bases in between. Germline CDR1 is SEHNR and CDR2 is FQNEAQ (reference sequence). The chain's CDR3 is CASRLDPFGGELFF. The CDR3 region has the DNA TGTGCCAGCAGGTTGGACCCATTTGGCGGGGAGCTGTTTTTT.

The table lists this clonotype with a few counts. The rearrangement links TRBV28 to TRBJ2-2; D call uncertain. The germline V gene has CDR1 MDHEN and CDR2 SYDVKM. The CDR3 consists of 12 residues. V lost 8 bases and J 6 bases, leaving 10 bases between the germline ends. The DNA for the CDR3 is TGTGCCAGCCGATCCGGTGCCGGGGAGCTGTTTTTT. It is translated as CASRSGAGELFF.

The chain couples TRBV30 to TRBJ1-3, with unresolved D. Trimming removed 4 bases from V and 0 bases from J, with 4 bases in between. The CDR3 is made up of 12 amino acids. Germline CDR1 and CDR2: GTSNPN and SVGIG (reference sequence). CDR3 region: CAWKGSGNTIYF. Written as DNA, the CDR3 is TGTGCCTGGAAAGGCTCTGGAAACACCATATATTTT.

CDR3: CASSPITTGRDYGYTF. In DNA form, the CDR3 reads TGTGCCAGCAGCCCTATAACGACAGGACGGGACTATGGCTACACCTTC. The J gene is TRBJ1-2, the V gene TRBV5-6, with a tentative D call TRBD1 (6 bases). V was pared by 4 bases and J by 3 bases, with 19 bases between. Germline CDR1 is SGHDT and CDR2 is YYEEEE. This CDR3 region has 16 residues.

This clonotype was seen only once. This chain uses TRBV19 with TRBJ1-5; 7 nucleotides align to TRBD1. The CDR3 runs to 13 residues. The V and J ends lost 8 bases and 4 bases, in that order; junction bases with no gene match: 5. Germline V gene lookup returns CDR1 LNHDA and CDR2 SQIVND (reference sequence). The CDR3: CASQGEFNQPQHF. The CDR3 DNA reads as TGTGCCAGTCAGGGGGAGTTTAATCAGCCCCAGCATTTT.

This chain links TRBV5-6 with TRBJ2-7, with 7 nucleotides matching TRBD1. CDR3 length: 14 residues. J gave up 3 bases and V 0 bases, and 3 bases lay outside the gene matches. Per germline, CDR1 SGHDT and CDR2 YYEEEE. This CDR3 reads CASSLGQGDYEQYF. The DNA of the CDR3 is TGTGCCAGCAGCTTGGGGCAGGGGGACTACGAGCAGTACTTC.

The chain carries TRBV6-1 and TRBJ1-5, with D perhaps TRBD1 (6 bases). The CDR3 length is 14 residues. Per germline, CDR1 MNHNS and CDR2 SASEGT. The V and J ends lost 5 bases and 2 bases respectively, with 10 bases between them. CDR3 DNA: TGTGCCAGCAGTAGGGGGGAGGGCAATCAGCCCCAGCATTTT. This gives the protein CASSRGEGNQPQHF.

The V and J genes are TRBV30 and TRBJ2-7, with D perhaps matching TRBD1 (6 bases). Germline V gives CDR1 GTSNPN, CDR2 SVGIG (reference sequence). The CDR3 length is 13 residues. The V and J ends lost 3 bases and 0 bases respectively, with 9 bases between them. Here the CDR3 DNA reads TGTGCCTGGAGGGGGGACACCTCCTACGAGCAGTACTTC. Its protein product is CAWRGDTSYEQYF.

J is TRBJ1-5 and V is TRBV7-9; D unresolved. The germline V gene encodes CDR1 SEHNR and CDR2 FQNEAQ (reference sequence). V was pared by 6 bases and J by 2 bases, with 8 bases between. The CDR3 has 13 amino acids. The CDR3 nucleotides read TGTGCCAGCAGGCCCGGGGGCAATCAGCCCCAGCATTTT. It codes for CASRPGGNQPQHF. Full variable domain (remainder filled in from reference TRBV7-9 and TRBJ1-5): DTGVSQNPRHKITKRGQNVTFRCDPISEHNRLYWYRQTLGQGPEFLTYFQNEAQLEKSRLLSDRFSAERPKGSFSTLEIQRTEQGDSAMYLCASRPGGNQPQHFGDGTRLSIL.

Sample share makes this clonotype medium-sized. The V and J genes are TRBV5-8 and TRBJ1-2; D is possibly TRBD1 (6 bases). Germline CDR1 is SGHTS and CDR2 is YDEGEE. V lost 0 bases and J 2 bases, leaving 8 bases between the germline ends. This CDR3 contains 14 residues. CDR3 DNA: TGTGCCAGCAGCTTGGGACAGGTGAACTATGGCTACACCTTC. It translates to CASSLGQVNYGYTF.